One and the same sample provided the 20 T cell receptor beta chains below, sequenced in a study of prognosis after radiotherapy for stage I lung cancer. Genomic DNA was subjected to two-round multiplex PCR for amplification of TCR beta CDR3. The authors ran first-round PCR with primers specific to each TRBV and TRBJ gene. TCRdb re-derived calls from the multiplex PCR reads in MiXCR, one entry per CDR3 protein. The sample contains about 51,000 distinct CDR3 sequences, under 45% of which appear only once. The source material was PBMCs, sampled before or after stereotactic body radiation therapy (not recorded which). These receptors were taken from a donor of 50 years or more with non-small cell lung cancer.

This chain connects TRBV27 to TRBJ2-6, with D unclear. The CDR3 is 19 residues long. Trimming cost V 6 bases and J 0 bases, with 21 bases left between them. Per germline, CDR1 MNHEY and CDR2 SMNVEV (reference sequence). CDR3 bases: TGTGCCAGCAGCTTTGGTGTTCCGGTGTCCCCCTCTGGGGCCAACGTCCTGACTTTC. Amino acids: CASSFGVPVSPSGANVLTF.

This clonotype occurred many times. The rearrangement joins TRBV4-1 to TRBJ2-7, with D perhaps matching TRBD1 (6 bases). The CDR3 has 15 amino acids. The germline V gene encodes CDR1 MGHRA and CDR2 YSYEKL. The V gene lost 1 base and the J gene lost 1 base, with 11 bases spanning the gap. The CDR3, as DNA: TGCGCCAGCAGCCAAGGCGACAGGCCGTCCTACGAGCAGTACTTC. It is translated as CASSQGDRPSYEQYF.

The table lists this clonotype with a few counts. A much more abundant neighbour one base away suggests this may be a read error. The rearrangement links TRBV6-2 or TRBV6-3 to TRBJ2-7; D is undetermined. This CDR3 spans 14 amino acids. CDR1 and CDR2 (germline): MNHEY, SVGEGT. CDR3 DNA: TGTGCCAGCAGTTACTCCCGACGGATCTACAAGCAGTACTTC. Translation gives CASSYSRRIYKQYF.

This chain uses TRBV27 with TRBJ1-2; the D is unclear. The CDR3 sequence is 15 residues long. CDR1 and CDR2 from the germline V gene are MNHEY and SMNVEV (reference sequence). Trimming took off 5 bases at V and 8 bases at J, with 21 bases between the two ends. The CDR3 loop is CASSPRARTGYGYTF. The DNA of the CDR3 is TGTGCCAGCAGTCCTCGTGCCCGGACGGGGTACGGCTACACCTTC.

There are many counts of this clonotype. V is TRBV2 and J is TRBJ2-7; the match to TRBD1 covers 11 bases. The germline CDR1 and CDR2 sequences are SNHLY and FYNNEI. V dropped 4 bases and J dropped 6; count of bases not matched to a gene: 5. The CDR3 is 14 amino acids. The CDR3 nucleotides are TGTGCCAGCAGTGGAGGGACAGGGGGGACCGAGCAGTACTTC. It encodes CASSGGTGGTEQYF.

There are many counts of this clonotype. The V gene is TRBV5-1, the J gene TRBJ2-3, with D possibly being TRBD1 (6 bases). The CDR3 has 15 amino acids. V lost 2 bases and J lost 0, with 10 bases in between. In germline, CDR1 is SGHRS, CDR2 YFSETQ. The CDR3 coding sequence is TGCGCCAGCAGCTTAATGGGACACAGCACAGATACGCAGTATTTT. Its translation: CASSLMGHSTDTQYF.

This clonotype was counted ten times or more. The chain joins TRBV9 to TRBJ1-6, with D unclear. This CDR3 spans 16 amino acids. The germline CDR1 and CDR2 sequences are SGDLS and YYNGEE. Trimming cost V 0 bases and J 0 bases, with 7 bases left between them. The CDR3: CASSVGTGSYNSPLHF. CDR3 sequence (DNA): TGTGCCAGCAGCGTAGGCACTGGCTCCTATAATTCACCCCTCCACTTT.

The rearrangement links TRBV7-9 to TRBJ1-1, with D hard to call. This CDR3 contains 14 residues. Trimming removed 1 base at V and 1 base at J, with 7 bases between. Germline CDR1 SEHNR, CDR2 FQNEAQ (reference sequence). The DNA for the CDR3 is TGTGCCAGCAGCTTAGGTATGGGGAACACTGAAGCTTTCTTT. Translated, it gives CASSLGMGNTEAFF.

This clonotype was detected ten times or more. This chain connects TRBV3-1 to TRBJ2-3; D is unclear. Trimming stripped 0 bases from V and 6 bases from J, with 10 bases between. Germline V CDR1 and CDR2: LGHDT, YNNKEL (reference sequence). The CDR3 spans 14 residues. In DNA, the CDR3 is TGTGCCAGCAGCCAAGATGGGGTAGGGGATACGCAGTATTTT. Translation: CASSQDGVGDTQYF.

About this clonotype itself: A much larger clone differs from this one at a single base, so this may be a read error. CDR3 sequence: CASSSYSLSFF. CDR3 DNA sequence: TGTGCCAGCAGCTCCTACTCGCTATCTTTCTTT. V gene TRBV6-1 combines with J gene TRBJ1-1; D ambiguous. Per the germline V gene, CDR1 is MNHNS and CDR2 is SASEGT. The CDR3 totals 11 residues. Between the trimmed V and J ends, which lost 6 bases and 12 bases, there was a span of 14 bases.

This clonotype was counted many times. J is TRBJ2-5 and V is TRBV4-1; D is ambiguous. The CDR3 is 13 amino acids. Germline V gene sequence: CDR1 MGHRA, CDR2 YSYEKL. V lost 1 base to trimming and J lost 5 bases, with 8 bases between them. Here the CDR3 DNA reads TGCGCCAGCAGCCAAGGCCCCGGGGAGACCCAGTACTTC. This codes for CASSQGPGETQYF.

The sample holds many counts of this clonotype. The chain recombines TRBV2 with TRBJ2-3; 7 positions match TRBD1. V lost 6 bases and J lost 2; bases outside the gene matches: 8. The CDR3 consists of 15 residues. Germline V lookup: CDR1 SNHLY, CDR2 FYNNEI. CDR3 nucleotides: TGTGCCAGCAGAAAAAGGGACAGCCCCACAGATACGCAGTATTTT. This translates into CASRKRDSPTDTQYF.

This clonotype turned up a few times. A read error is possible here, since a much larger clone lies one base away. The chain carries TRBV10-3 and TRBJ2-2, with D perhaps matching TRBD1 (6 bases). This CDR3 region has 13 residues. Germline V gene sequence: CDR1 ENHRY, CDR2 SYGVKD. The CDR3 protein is CAIRRQDTGKLFF. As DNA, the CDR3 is TGTGCCATCAGACGACAGGACACCGGGAAGCTGTTTTTT.

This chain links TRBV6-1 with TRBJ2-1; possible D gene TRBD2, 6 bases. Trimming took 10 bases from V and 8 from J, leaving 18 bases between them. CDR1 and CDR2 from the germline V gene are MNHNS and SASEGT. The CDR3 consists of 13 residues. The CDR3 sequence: CAISLRGGDEQFF. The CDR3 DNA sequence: TGTGCCATCTCCCTAAGGGGCGGGGATGAGCAGTTCTTC.

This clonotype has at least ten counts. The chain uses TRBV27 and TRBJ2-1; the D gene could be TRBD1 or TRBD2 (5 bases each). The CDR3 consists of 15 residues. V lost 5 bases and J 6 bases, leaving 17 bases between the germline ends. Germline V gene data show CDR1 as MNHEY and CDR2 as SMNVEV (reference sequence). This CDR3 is CASSVNGGAVNEQFF. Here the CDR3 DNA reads TGTGCCAGCAGTGTCAATGGGGGAGCAGTCAATGAGCAGTTCTTC.

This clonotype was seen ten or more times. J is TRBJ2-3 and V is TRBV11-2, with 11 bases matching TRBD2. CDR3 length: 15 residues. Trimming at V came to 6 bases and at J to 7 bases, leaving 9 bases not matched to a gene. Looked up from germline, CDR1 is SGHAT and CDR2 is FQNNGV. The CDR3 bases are TGTGCCAGCAGGCTAGCGGGAGGCCTTTCCTATACGCAGTATTTT. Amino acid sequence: CASRLAGGLSYTQYF.

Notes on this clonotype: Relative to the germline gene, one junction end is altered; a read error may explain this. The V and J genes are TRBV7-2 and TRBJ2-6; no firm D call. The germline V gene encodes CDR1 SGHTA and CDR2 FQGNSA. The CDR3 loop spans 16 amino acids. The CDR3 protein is CASSPRFVSVANVLTF. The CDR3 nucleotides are TGTGCCAGCAGTCCACGGTTTGTCTCTGTGGCCAACGTCCTGACTTTC.

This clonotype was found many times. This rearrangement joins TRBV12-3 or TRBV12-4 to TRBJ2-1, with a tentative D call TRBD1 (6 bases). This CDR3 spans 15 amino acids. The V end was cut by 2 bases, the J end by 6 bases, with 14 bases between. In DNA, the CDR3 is TGTGCCAGCAGTTTACCCGCAGACAGGCCCAATGAGCAGTTCTTC. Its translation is CASSLPADRPNEQFF.

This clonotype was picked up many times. CDR3 sequence reads: CASSRDRAKPEAFF. The CDR3 DNA sequence: TGTGCCAGCTCACGAGACAGGGCCAAACCTGAAGCTTTCTTT. The chain uses TRBV18 and TRBJ1-1; 7 bases line up with TRBD1. Looked up from germline, CDR1 is KGHSH and CDR2 is LQKENI. CDR3 size: 14 residues. V shed 4 bases, J shed 6 bases, and the junction held 8 bases outside the gene matches.

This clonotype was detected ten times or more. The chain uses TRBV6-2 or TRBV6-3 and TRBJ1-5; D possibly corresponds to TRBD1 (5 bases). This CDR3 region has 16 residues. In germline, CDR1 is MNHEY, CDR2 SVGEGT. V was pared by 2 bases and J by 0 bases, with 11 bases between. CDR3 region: CASSYGGGTSNQPQHF. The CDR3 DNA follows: TGTGCCAGCAGTTACGGGGGAGGGACTAGCAATCAGCCCCAGCATTTT.